The 32 T cell receptor beta chains below come from one sample, sequenced in a study of shared clonotypes between healthy human individuals (TCRdb year 2020). Libraries were made using the immunoSEQ multiplex PCR assay. TCRdb obtained this table from immuneACCESS and retained in-frame rearrangements with V and J assigned. These tables miss some clones; where compared with another copy, unresolved V genes account for less than half of the shortfall, and the remainder is unexplained. In this sample the table shows about a million clones, roughly 70% of which occur a single time. The biggest ten clones account for roughly 1.5% of the sample. Material: memory CD4+ T cells sorted from blood. The cell subset or site label of this sample denotes: CD45RA-negative fraction. Source of these receptors: a man aged 18 to 29 in good health.

The J gene is TRBJ2-7, the V gene TRBV6-1; D might be TRBD2 (5 bases). Trimming took 3 bases from V and 10 from J, leaving 10 bases between them. Per germline, CDR1 MNHNS and CDR2 SASEGT. This CDR3 has 11 amino acids. CDR3 nucleotide sequence: TGTGCCAGCAGTGATAGCGCCCGTCAGTACTTC. It is translated as CASSDSARQYF.

The chain links TRBV27 to TRBJ1-2, with 10 bases fitting TRBD1. The CDR3 totals 14 residues. Germline loops: CDR1 MNHEY, CDR2 SMNVEV (reference sequence). The ends lost 7 bases at V and 4 bases at J; junction bases unmatched: 6. The CDR3 sequence is CASKKTGGGYGYTF. The CDR3 nucleotides are TGTGCCAGCAAAAAGACAGGGGGCGGCTATGGCTACACCTTC.

The V gene is TRBV6-4, the J gene TRBJ2-1, with D unclear. Trimming removed 0 bases at V and 5 bases at J, with 8 bases between. Per germline, CDR1 MRHNA and CDR2 SNTAGT. The CDR3 is 14 residues long. CDR3 DNA: TGTGCCAGCAGTGACTCCCTAGACCACAATGAGCAGTTCTTC. This sequence encodes CASSDSLDHNEQFF.

The chain carries TRBV5-4 and TRBJ2-3; D is possibly TRBD2 (5 bases). Trimming took 0 bases from V and 4 from J, leaving 18 bases between them. Looked up from germline, CDR1 is SGHNT and CDR2 is YYREEE (reference sequence). This CDR3 has 17 amino acids. In DNA, the CDR3 is TGTGCCAGCAGCTTGGTTTTGGCGGTGGCTAGCCCAGATACGCAGTATTTT. Translating gives CASSLVLAVASPDTQYF. The full variable domain, its missing parts supplied by reference TRBV5-4 and TRBJ2-3, is ETGVTQSPTHLIKTRGQQVTLRCSSQSGHNTVSWYQQALGQGPQFIFQYYREEENGRGNFPPRFSGLQFPNYSSELNVNALELDDSALYLCASSLVLAVASPDTQYFGPGTRLTVL.

The chain links TRBV7-2 to TRBJ2-6; unclear D gene. The ends were cut back, 0 bases at V and 3 bases at J, with 6 bases in the middle. Germline assignment: CDR1 SGHTA and CDR2 FQGNSA. The CDR3 is 15 residues long. CDR3 bases: TGTGCCAGCAGCTTAGCTGGGGATGGGGCCAACGTCCTGACTTTC. Its protein is CASSLAGDGANVLTF.

The chain couples TRBV7-2 to TRBJ1-2; D remains unclear. CDR3 length: 16 residues. Trimming cost V 5 bases and J 4 bases, with 20 bases left between them. Germline CDR1 is SGHTA and CDR2 is FQGNSA. The CDR3 here is CASSLNPPPNIYGYTF. The CDR3 region has the DNA TGTGCCAGCAGCCTCAACCCACCCCCGAATATCTATGGCTACACCTTC.

This chain links TRBV30 with TRBJ1-1, with unresolved D. The V end lost 4 bases, the J end lost 1 base, and 13 bases lay between the germline ends. Per germline, CDR1 GTSNPN and CDR2 SVGIG (reference sequence). The CDR3 has 14 amino acids. The CDR3 DNA follows: TGTGCCTGGACCCTATCCCGGCAGAACACTGAAGCTTTCTTT. It yields the protein CAWTLSRQNTEAFF.

About this clone: Other DNA sequences of this sample code for an identical CDR3. The chain combines TRBV9 with TRBJ2-1; D gene uncertain. Germline V lookup: CDR1 SGDLS, CDR2 YYNGEE. This CDR3 has 12 residues. Trimming shortened V by 2 bases and J by 7 bases, and 7 bases separated the two germline ends. The CDR3: CASSVRSNEQFF. Written as DNA, the CDR3 is TGTGCCAGCAGCGTGCGGAGTAATGAGCAGTTCTTC.

Remarks on this clone: It may be a read error: a sequence one base away is much more abundant. The identical CDR3 is also encoded by other nucleotide sequences in the sample. V is TRBV9 and J is TRBJ1-3; no reliable D call. Germline V lookup: CDR1 SGDLS, CDR2 YYNGEE. The CDR3 is 14 amino acids. V dropped 0 bases and J dropped 0 bases, with 4 bases sitting between them. Here the CDR3 reads CASSVGSSGNTIYF. CDR3 DNA sequence: TGTGCCAGCAGCGTAGGGAGCTCTGGAAACACCATATATTTT. Full variable domain (remainder filled in from reference TRBV9 and TRBJ1-3): DSGVTQTPKHLITATGQRVTLRCSPRSGDLSVYWYQQSLDQGLQFLIQYYNGEERAKGNILERFSAQQFPDLHSELNLSSLELGDSALYFCASSVGSSGNTIYFGEGSWLTVV.

Turning to this clone: Other DNA sequences in the same sample also yield this CDR3. The genes are TRBV5-1 and TRBJ1-5, with TRBD1 matching over 7 bases. The V gene end was trimmed by 4 bases and the J gene end by 2 bases; junction bases not matched to a gene: 3. The CDR3 totals 14 residues. CDR1 is SGHRS, CDR2 YFSETQ, per germline. In DNA form, the CDR3 reads TGCGCCAGCAGCCTCGACAGGGGCAATCAGCCCCAGCATTTT. Protein sequence: CASSLDRGNQPQHF. The full variable domain, rest sourced from reference TRBV5-1 and TRBJ1-5, is KAGVTQTPRYLIKTRGQQVTLSCSPISGHRSVSWYQQTPGQGLQFLFEYFSETQRNKGNFPGRFSGRQFSNSRSEMNVSTLELGDSALYLCASSLDRGNQPQHFGDGTRLSIL.

J is TRBJ1-2 and V is TRBV2, with 10 bases that match TRBD1. Per germline, CDR1 SNHLY and CDR2 FYNNEI. The CDR3 is made up of 15 amino acids. V gave up 6 bases and J gave up 7 bases; unmatched junction bases: 11. DNA for the CDR3: TGTGCCAGCAGCGGCCCCGGGACAGGGGATGGTGGCTACACCTTC. Encoded protein: CASSGPGTGDGGYTF.

This clone has a single count. The rearrangement uses TRBV4-2 and TRBJ2-1, with 9 bases matching TRBD2. Losses at the gene ends were 5 bases for V and 5 bases for J; bases not matched to a gene: 7. The germline V gene encodes CDR1 LGHNA and CDR2 YNFKEQ. The length of the CDR3 is 15 residues. The CDR3 spells CASSSQRGDNNEQFF. DNA of the CDR3: TGTGCCAGCAGCTCTCAGCGGGGGGACAACAATGAGCAGTTCTTC.

The chain uses TRBV9 and TRBJ2-5; 7 bases agree with TRBD2. V was clipped by 0 bases and J by 1 base; unmatched bases: 6. CDR1 is SGDLS and CDR2 is YYNGEE in the germline V gene. This CDR3 has 16 amino acids. The CDR3: CASSVGVRGSQETQYF. CDR3 nucleotides: TGTGCCAGCAGCGTAGGGGTGCGGGGGTCCCAAGAGACCCAGTACTTC.

This clone occurred once. The chain employs TRBV7-2 and TRBJ2-7; 12 bases fit TRBD1. Germline CDR1 and CDR2: SGHTA and FQGNSA. The CDR3 consists of 16 residues. The J segment lost 6 bases and the V segment lost 3 bases, leaving 9 bases of the junction unmatched. CDR3 residues: CASSLSTGTGGGEQYF. The CDR3 bases are TGTGCCAGCAGCTTGAGTACCGGGACAGGGGGCGGCGAGCAGTACTTC.

This chain joins TRBV7-6 and TRBJ2-7; D uncertain. CDR3 size: 14 residues. Per germline, CDR1 SGHVS and CDR2 FNYEAQ. V was pared by 4 bases and J by 3 bases, with 13 bases between. As DNA, the CDR3 is TGTGCCAGCAGCTCCCTTTCAGCTGGCTACGAGCAGTACTTC. It codes for CASSSLSAGYEQYF.

About this clone itself: This sample includes further DNA sequences coding for the same CDR3. The gene calls are TRBV19 and TRBJ2-1; perhaps TRBD2 as D (5 bases). Germline V CDR1 and CDR2: LNHDA, SQIVND (reference sequence). The CDR3 contains 15 residues. Trimming removed 3 bases at V and 0 bases at J, with 9 bases between. The CDR3 region has the DNA TGTGCCAGTAGTATTGAGGGTAGCTCCTACAATGAGCAGTTCTTC. Translated, it gives CASSIEGSSYNEQFF. The full variable domain, in which reference TRBV19 and TRBJ2-1 provide the parts outside the CDR3, is DGGITQSPKYLFRKEGQNVTLSCEQNLNHDAMYWYRQDPGQGLRLIYYSQIVNDFQKGDIAEGYSVSREKKESFPLTVTSAQKNPTAFYLCASSIEGSSYNEQFFGPGTRLTVL.

The chain recombines TRBV19 with TRBJ2-7, with 9 bases matching TRBD1. The CDR3 length is 15 residues. Trimming removed 3 bases from V and 5 bases from J; junction bases left unmatched: 8. Germline V gives CDR1 LNHDA, CDR2 SQIVND (reference sequence). The CDR3: CASSMTGTGFHEQYF. In DNA form, the CDR3 reads TGTGCCAGTAGTATGACCGGGACAGGGTTCCACGAGCAGTACTTC.

This clone was detected ten times or more. Other DNA sequences in this sample translate to the same CDR3. The chain combines TRBV18 with TRBJ2-6; D unclear. The CDR3 spans 16 residues. The V end was cut by 0 bases, the J end by 0 bases, with 6 bases between. Looked up from germline, CDR1 is KGHSH and CDR2 is LQKENI. The CDR3 here is CASSPPVGSGANVLTF. For the CDR3, the DNA is TGTGCCAGCTCACCACCGGTCGGCTCTGGGGCCAACGTCCTGACTTTC.

The rearrangement joins TRBV30 to TRBJ2-1, with a tentative D call TRBD2 (6 bases). Germline V CDR1 and CDR2: GTSNPN, SVGIG (reference sequence). V dropped 4 bases and J dropped 3 bases, with 16 bases sitting between them. The CDR3 is 15 residues long. The CDR3 region has the DNA TGTGCCTGGACCGGGGGAGGAGGCTTCTACAATGAGCAGTTCTTC. Protein product: CAWTGGGGFYNEQFF.

Only a few counts were recorded for this clone. CDR3 DNA sequence: TGCGCCAGCAGCTTGGGGACTAGCGCCTCTCTAGCCAAAAACATTCAGTACTTC. It specifies CASSLGTSASLAKNIQYF. The chain employs TRBV5-1 and TRBJ2-4; 9 bases are a match to TRBD2. CDR1 is SGHRS, CDR2 YFSETQ, per germline. The CDR3 is 18 amino acids. V trimming: 0 bases; J trimming: 0 bases; junction bases outside the gene matches: 7.

The V gene is TRBV5-6, the J gene TRBJ2-1; no clear D gene. V lost 4 bases and J lost 2, with 13 bases in between. CDR3 length equals 15 residues. Germline CDR1 reads SGHDT; CDR2 reads YYEEEE. The CDR3 DNA reads as TGTGCCAGCAGCCCTACAAGGAATCCCTACAATGAGCAGTTCTTC. Translated: CASSPTRNPYNEQFF.

The CDR3 spells CASSLLEGPSGRASRTDTQYF. The CDR3 DNA reads TGCGCCAGCAGCTTGTTAGAAGGGCCTAGCGGGAGGGCCTCTCGCACAGATACGCAGTATTTT. The chain joins TRBV5-1 to TRBJ2-3, with 12 positions matching TRBD2. The CDR3 is 21 residues long. Germline-derived CDR1 and CDR2 are SGHRS and YFSETQ. J gave up 1 base and V 1 base, and 16 bases lay outside the gene matches.

The chain is built from TRBV19 and TRBJ1-1; tentatively, D is TRBD1 (5 bases). The CDR3 length is 12 residues. V shed 6 bases and J shed 6 bases, with 11 bases lying between them. Per germline, CDR1 LNHDA and CDR2 SQIVND (reference sequence). The chain's CDR3 is CASSNRGAEAFF. In nucleotides, the CDR3 is TGTGCCAGTAGCAACCGGGGCGCTGAAGCTTTCTTT.

The chain has TRBV4-3 and TRBJ1-5, with no clear D. Looked up from germline, CDR1 is LGHNA and CDR2 is YSLEER. The V end lost 0 bases, the J end lost 7 bases, and 7 bases lay between the germline ends. This CDR3 is built from 13 residues. CDR3 protein: CASSQETGQPQHF. CDR3 DNA sequence: TGCGCCAGCAGCCAAGAAACCGGGCAGCCCCAGCATTTT.

The chain is built from TRBV27 and TRBJ2-1; D possibly corresponds to TRBD2 (5 bases). Germline CDR1 MNHEY, CDR2 SMNVEV (reference sequence). Trimming removed 0 bases from V and 10 bases from J, with 19 bases in between. The CDR3 covers 16 residues. The CDR3 nucleotides are TGTGCCAGCAGTTTATCCGGAGGCCCAAAGTCCAACGAGCAGTTCTTC. Amino acids: CASSLSGGPKSNEQFF.

V usage is TRBV2 and J usage is TRBJ2-2; the D is unclear. The CDR3 covers 14 residues. Germline CDR1 reads SNHLY; CDR2 reads FYNNEI. V lost 6 bases to trimming and J lost 3 bases, with 11 bases between them. The CDR3 spells CASRRESDTGELFF. The CDR3 DNA sequence: TGTGCCAGCAGAAGGGAATCCGACACCGGGGAGCTGTTTTTT. The full variable domain, rest sourced from reference TRBV2 and TRBJ2-2, is EPEVTQTPSHQVTQMGQEVILRCVPISNHLYFYWYRQILGQKVEFLVSFYNNEISEKSEIFDDQFSVERPDGSNFTLKIRSTKLEDSAMYFCASRRESDTGELFFGEGSRLTVL.

The chain recombines TRBV28 with TRBJ2-7, with D unclear. Germline-derived CDR1 and CDR2 are MDHEN and SYDVKM. This CDR3 comprises 12 residues. The V gene lost 7 bases and the J gene lost 3 bases, with 10 bases spanning the gap. The chain's CDR3 is CASKKGYYEQYF. The CDR3 bases are TGTGCCAGCAAAAAAGGCTACTACGAGCAGTACTTC.

The rearrangement joins TRBV4-2 to TRBJ2-2, with TRBD2 matching 13 bases. The CDR3 contains 18 residues. V was clipped by 1 base and J by 7 bases; unmatched bases: 9. Germline values: CDR1 LGHNA, CDR2 YNFKEQ. CDR3 sequence: CASSQGRTSGGLGGELFF. The CDR3 DNA follows: TGTGCCAGCAGCCAAGGCCGGACTAGCGGGGGCCTGGGCGGGGAGCTGTTTTTT.

The J gene is TRBJ1-2, the V gene TRBV21-1. TRBV21-1 is a pseudogene segment. CDR3 length equals 13 residues. The CDR3 reads CASSNQEGRDYTF. The CDR3, as DNA: TGTGCCAGCAGCAACCAGGAGGGCAGAGACTACACCTTC.

CDR3 amino acids: CASSFPGQGAKSQPQHF. Here the CDR3 DNA reads TGTGCCAGCAGTTTCCCGGGACAGGGGGCAAAGAGTCAGCCCCAGCATTTT. This chain links TRBV28 with TRBJ1-5; 12 nucleotides line up with TRBD1. Germline trimming cut 3 bases from V and 6 bases from J; bases unmatched to any gene: 9. From germline, CDR1 is MDHEN and CDR2 SYDVKM. This CDR3 comprises 17 residues.

The chain combines TRBV10-3 with TRBJ2-7; 9 nucleotides line up with TRBD1. Germline V gives CDR1 ENHRY, CDR2 SYGVKD. The trim removed 3 bases at V and 5 bases at J, leaving 8 bases unmatched. CDR3 length equals 15 residues. In nucleotides, the CDR3 is TGTGCCATCAGTGATAAAGGACAGGGGAAGAACGAGCAGTACTTC. This translates into CAISDKGQGKNEQYF.

This clone appeared a single time. V usage is TRBV6-1 and J usage is TRBJ1-1, with 7 bases lining up with TRBD1. Unmatched junction bases numbered 9, after V lost 4 bases and J lost 4 bases. The CDR3 sequence is 15 residues long. The V gene's germline CDR1 is MNHNS and CDR2 SASEGT. CDR3 amino acids: CASSVRDSIVTEAFF. The CDR3 bases are TGTGCCAGCAGTGTCAGGGACAGCATTGTCACTGAAGCTTTCTTT.